This T cell receptor beta chain was documented in a study of blood T cells in healthy people across ages. The authors ran a second PCR of roughly 6 to 11 cycles using a sample-barcoded 5' primer and a J-beta primer mix. TCRdb independently ran MiXCR on the 5' RACE reads; one entry per CDR3 protein. The sample comprises 2 million or so distinct CDR3 sequences, roughly 49% of which are singletons, and 2.1% rests with the top ten. The study's findings and limits: The study found more naive CD4+ cells and higher diversity in long-lived than aged donors. With donor CMV status unknown, expanded clonotype changes were possibly confounded. The fall in TCR beta diversity per million T cells was roughly linear with age.

Concerning this clonotype: Its cognate antigen is unknown.

Sequenced: blood. The TCR was taken from a woman in her thirties or forties in good health.

The CDR3 coding sequence is TGTGCCAGCGCAGGGAGCAAGAAGACCCAGTACTTC. Its protein is CASAGSKKTQYF. The chain links TRBV28 to TRBJ2-5; TRBD1 or TRBD2 may be the D gene (5 bases each). This CDR3 contains 12 residues. CDR1 MDHEN and CDR2 SYDVKM come from the germline V gene. The V end was cut by 8 bases, the J end by 6 bases, with 13 bases between.